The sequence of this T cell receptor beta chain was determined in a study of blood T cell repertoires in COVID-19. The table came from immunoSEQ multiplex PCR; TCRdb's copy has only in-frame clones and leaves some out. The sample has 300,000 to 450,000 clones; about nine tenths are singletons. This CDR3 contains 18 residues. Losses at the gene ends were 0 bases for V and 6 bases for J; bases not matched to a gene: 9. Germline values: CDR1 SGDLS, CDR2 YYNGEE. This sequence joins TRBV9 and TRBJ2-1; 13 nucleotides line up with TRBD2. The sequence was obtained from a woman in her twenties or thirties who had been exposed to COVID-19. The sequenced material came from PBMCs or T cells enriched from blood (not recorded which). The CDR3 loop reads CASSVGGRTSGSINEQFF. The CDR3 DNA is TGTGCCAGCAGCGTAGGGGGGCGGACTAGCGGGAGTATCAATGAGCAGTTCTTC.